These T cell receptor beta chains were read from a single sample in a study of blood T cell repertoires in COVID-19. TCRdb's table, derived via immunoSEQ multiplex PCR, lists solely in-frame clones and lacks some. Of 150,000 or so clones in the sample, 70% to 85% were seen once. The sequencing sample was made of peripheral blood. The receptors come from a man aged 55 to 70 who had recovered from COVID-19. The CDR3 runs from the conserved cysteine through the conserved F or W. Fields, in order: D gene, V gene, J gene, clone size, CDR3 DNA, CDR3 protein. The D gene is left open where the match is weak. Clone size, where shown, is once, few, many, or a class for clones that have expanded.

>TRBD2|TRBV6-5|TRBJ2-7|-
TGTGCCAGCAGTTACCTCGGCGGGAGCGCCTACGAGCAGTACTTC
CASSYLGGSAYEQYF
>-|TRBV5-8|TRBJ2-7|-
TGTGCCAGCAGCATCACAAGCGAGCAGTACTTC
CASSITSEQYF
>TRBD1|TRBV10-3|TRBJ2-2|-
TGTGCCATCAGTTACCGGGACAGGGGTGCAACCGGGGAGCTGTTTTTT
CAISYRDRGATGELFF
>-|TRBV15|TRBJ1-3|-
TGTGCCACCAGCAGGGGCAGGGTTGACTCTGGAAACACCATATATTTT
CATSRGRVDSGNTIYF
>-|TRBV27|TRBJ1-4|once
TGTGCCAGCAGTTTTTCAGGTTTTGAAAAACTGTTTTTT
CASSFSGFEKLFF
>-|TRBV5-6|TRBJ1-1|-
TGTGCCAGCAGCTATGGACACGGGGGGTTAGGCACTGAAGCTTTCTTT
CASSYGHGGLGTEAFF
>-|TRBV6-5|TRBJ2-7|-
TGTGCCAGCAGACCCGAGACAGCCCGCTACGAGCAGTACTTC
CASRPETARYEQYF
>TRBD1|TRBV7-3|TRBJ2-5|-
TGTGCCAGCAGCTTAAGGGGACAGGGGGGCTTCCAAGAGACCCAGTACTTC
CASSLRGQGGFQETQYF
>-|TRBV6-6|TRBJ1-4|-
TGTGCCAGCAGTCGAGGGCAGGCGAAAAATGAAAAACTGTTTTTT
CASSRGQAKNEKLFF
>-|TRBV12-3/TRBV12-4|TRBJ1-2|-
TGTGCCAGCAGTTTTCGGCAGGCCTATGGCTACACCTTC
CASSFRQAYGYTF
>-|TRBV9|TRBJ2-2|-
TGTGCCAGCAGCGTAGCTACTACCGGGGAGCTGTTTTTT
CASSVATTGELFF
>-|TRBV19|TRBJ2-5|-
TGTGCCAGTAGTAGTGGGTCTAGCAGGTACCAAGAGACCCAGTACTTC
CASSSGSSRYQETQYF
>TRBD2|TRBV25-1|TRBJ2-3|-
TGTGCCAGCAGTGAATGGGCCCCCCAGCGGGGGCCGAGAGATACGCAGTATTTT
CASSEWAPQRGPRDTQYF
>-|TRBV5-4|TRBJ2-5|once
TGTGCCAGCAGCTTGTCTGTGGGGCCCCAAGAGACCCAGTACTTC
CASSLSVGPQETQYF
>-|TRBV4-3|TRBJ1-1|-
TGCGCCAGCAGCCAAGGGAGGAGGAACACTGAAGCTTTCTTT
CASSQGRRNTEAFF
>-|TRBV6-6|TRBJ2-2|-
TGTGCCAGCACCCCTATAAAGAGTCCCGGGGAGCTGTTTTTT
CASTPIKSPGELFF
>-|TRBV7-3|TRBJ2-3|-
TGTGCCAGCAGCTCACAACGACTTGGAGCCAGCACAGATACGCAGTATTTT
CASSSQRLGASTDTQYF
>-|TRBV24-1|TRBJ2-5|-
TGTGCCACCAGTGAGTTGGGGAGGGAGACCCAGTACTTC
CATSELGRETQYF
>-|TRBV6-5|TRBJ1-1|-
TGTGCCAGCAGTAACCCCGGGTTGAACACTGAAGCTTTCTTT
CASSNPGLNTEAFF
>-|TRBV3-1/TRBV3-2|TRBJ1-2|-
TGTGCCAGCAGCCTTCCGGGGGGCGCGAGTGGCTACACCTTC
CASSLPGGASGYTF
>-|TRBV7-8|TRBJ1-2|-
TGTGCCAGCAGCACTTCCGCGTGGGGCCGCGGCTACACCTTC
CASSTSAWGRGYTF
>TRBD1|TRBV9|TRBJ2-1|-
TGTGCCAGCAGCGTAGAACAGGGGCTCTACAATGAGCAGTTCTTC
CASSVEQGLYNEQFF
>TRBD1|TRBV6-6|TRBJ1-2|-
TGTGCCAGCAGTTACGGGACAGACTATGGCTACACCTTC
CASSYGTDYGYTF
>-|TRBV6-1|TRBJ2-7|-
TGTGCCAGCAGTGAAGGGTACCTCAGCTACGAGCAGTACTTC
CASSEGYLSYEQYF
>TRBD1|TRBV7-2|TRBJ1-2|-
TGTGCCAGCAGCTTAGTAGCAGGGGGCCATGGCTACACCTTC
CASSLVAGGHGYTF
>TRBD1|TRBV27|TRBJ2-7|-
TGTGCCAGCAGTTCAGGAGGGGGACAGGGACTTTACGAGCAGTACTTC
CASSSGGGQGLYEQYF
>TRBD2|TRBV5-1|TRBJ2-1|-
TGCGCCAGCGGCACTAGCGGGGGCTACAATGAGCAGTTCTTC
CASGTSGGYNEQFF
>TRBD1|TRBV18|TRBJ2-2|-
TGTGCCAGCTCACCACCGGGACAGGGAGAAACCGGGGAGCTGTTTTTT
CASSPPGQGETGELFF
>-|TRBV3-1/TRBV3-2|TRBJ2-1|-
TGTGCCAGCAGCCATTCCTACGGGAATGAGCAGTTCTTC
CASSHSYGNEQFF
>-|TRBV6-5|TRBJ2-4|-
TGTGCCAGCAGTTACAGGCAGGGTCACAAAAACATTCAGTACTTC
CASSYRQGHKNIQYF
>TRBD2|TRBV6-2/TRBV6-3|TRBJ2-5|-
TGTGCCAGCAGTTTCCTAGCGGGGTACCAAGAGACCCAGTACTTC
CASSFLAGYQETQYF
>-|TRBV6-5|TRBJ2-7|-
TGTGCCAGCGGGCTCTACGAGCAGTACTTC
CASGLYEQYF
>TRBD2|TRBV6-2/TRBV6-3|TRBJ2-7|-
TGTGCCAGCAGTTACCTCGGGACTAGCGGCTACGAGCAGTACTTC
CASSYLGTSGYEQYF
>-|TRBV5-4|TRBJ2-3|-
TGTGCCAGCAGCTTGTGGGGCCCAGATACGCAGTATTTT
CASSLWGPDTQYF
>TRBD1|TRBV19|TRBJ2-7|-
TGTGCCAGTAGTCAATTCCCGCCGGGACAGGGGGTTTTCGAGCAGTACTTC
CASSQFPPGQGVFEQYF
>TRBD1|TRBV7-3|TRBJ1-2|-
TGTGCCAGCAGCCTAGGCCCACCTCCGGGACAGGGAAGGAAACAGGGCGGCTACACCTTC
CASSLGPPPGQGRKQGGYTF
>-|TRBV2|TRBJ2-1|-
TGTGCCAGCTCGTTCAGGCCCGGGGGCTACAATGAGCAGTTCTTC
CASSFRPGGYNEQFF
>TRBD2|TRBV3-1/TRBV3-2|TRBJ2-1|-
TGTGCCAGCAGCCAAGACAGTGGGACTAGCGGGGTTTCCTACAATGAGCAGTTCTTC
CASSQDSGTSGVSYNEQFF
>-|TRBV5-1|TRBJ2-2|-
TGCGCCAGCAGCTTGGCCGGGGGACCTTGGGGCGCCGGGGAGCTGTTTTTT
CASSLAGGPWGAGELFF
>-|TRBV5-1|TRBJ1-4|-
TGCGCCAGCAGCTCTTACTACAGGGAAACTAATGAAAAACTGTTTTTT
CASSSYYRETNEKLFF
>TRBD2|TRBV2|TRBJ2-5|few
TGTGCCAGCAGTCGGGGGGTGGAAGAGACCCAGTACTTC
CASSRGVEETQYF
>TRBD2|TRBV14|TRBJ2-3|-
TGTGCCAGCGGACTAGCGGGCACAGATACGCAGTATTTT
CASGLAGTDTQYF
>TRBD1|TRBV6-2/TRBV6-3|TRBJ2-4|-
TGTGCCAGCAGTCACAGGGGTTTAGGAAACATTCAGTACTTC
CASSHRGLGNIQYF
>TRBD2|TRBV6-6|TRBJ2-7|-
TGTGCCAGCAGTCGTACGGGACTAGCGGGGGGCTCGGAACTCTACGAGCAGTACTTC
CASSRTGLAGGSELYEQYF
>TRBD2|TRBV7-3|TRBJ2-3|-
TGTGCCAGCAGCCCCGGGACTAGTGTCACAGATACGCAGTATTTT
CASSPGTSVTDTQYF
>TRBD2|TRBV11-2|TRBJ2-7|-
TGTGCCAGCAGCTTAGATGGCGGGGGGTTCTACGAGCAGTACTTC
CASSLDGGGFYEQYF
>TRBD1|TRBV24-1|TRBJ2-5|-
TGTGCCACCAGTGATTTCCGCAAAGGGGGCGGATGGGAGACCCAGTACTTC
CATSDFRKGGGWETQYF
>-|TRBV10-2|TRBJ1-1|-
TGCGCCAGCAGTGAGGAGGGAGGCGGTGAAGCTTTCTTT
CASSEEGGGEAFF
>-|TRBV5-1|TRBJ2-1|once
TGCGCCAGCAGCGAGGGAGGTGAGCAGTTCTTC
CASSEGGEQFF
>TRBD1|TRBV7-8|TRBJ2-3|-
TGTGCCAGCAGCCCAGACAGGGGGGGCACAGATACGCAGTATTTT
CASSPDRGGTDTQYF
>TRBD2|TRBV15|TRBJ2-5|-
TGTGCCACCAGCACACTAGCGGGGGGGCAAGAGACCCAGTACTTC
CATSTLAGGQETQYF
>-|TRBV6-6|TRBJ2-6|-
TGTGCCAGCAGCCCAGGAGGCTCCCCTGGGGCCAACGTCCTGACTTTC
CASSPGGSPGANVLTF
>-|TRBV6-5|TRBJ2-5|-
TGTGCCAGCAGTCGCAGGGGGGAGGCCCAGTACTTC
CASSRRGEAQYF
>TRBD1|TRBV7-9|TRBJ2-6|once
TGTGCCAGCAGCTCGATGGGACAGGGGGTGGCTGGGGCCAACGTCCTGACTTTC
CASSSMGQGVAGANVLTF
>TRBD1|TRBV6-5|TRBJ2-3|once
TGTGCCAGCAGTTACTCCGCAGGGACAGAGACAGATACGCAGTATTTT
CASSYSAGTETDTQYF
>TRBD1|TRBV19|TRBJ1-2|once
TGTGCCAGTATAAATGGACAGGGGGCGGACTATGGCTACACCTTC
CASINGQGADYGYTF
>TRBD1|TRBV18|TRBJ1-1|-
TGTGCCAGCTCACCACCCGACAGGGGGCCGAGGAACACTGAAGCTTTCTTT
CASSPPDRGPRNTEAFF
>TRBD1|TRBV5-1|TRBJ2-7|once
TGCGCCAGCAGCTTGAGGGACAGCAGCTCCTACGAGCAGTACTTC
CASSLRDSSSYEQYF
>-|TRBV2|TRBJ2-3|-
TGTGCCAGCAGTGAAAGAACACCTGGTTGGGCCACAGATACGCAGTATTTT
CASSERTPGWATDTQYF